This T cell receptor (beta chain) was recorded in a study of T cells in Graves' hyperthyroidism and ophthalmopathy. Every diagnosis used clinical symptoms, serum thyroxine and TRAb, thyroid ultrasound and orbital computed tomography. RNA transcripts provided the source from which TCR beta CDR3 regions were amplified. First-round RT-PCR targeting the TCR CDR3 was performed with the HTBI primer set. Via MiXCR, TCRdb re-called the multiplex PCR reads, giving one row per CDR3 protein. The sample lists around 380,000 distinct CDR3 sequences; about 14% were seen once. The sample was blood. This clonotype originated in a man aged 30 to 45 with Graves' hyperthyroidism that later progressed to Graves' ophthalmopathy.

CDR3 amino acids: CATSLGQGDQPQHF. The CDR3 region has the DNA TGTGCCACCAGCCTTGGACAGGGTGATCAGCCCCAGCATTTT. J is TRBJ1-5 and V is TRBV24-1; 8 bases agree with TRBD1. Germline values: CDR1 KGHDR, CDR2 SFDVKD. After removal of 7 bases from V and 5 bases from J, the junction contained 6 bases not matched to a gene. CDR3 length equals 14 residues.